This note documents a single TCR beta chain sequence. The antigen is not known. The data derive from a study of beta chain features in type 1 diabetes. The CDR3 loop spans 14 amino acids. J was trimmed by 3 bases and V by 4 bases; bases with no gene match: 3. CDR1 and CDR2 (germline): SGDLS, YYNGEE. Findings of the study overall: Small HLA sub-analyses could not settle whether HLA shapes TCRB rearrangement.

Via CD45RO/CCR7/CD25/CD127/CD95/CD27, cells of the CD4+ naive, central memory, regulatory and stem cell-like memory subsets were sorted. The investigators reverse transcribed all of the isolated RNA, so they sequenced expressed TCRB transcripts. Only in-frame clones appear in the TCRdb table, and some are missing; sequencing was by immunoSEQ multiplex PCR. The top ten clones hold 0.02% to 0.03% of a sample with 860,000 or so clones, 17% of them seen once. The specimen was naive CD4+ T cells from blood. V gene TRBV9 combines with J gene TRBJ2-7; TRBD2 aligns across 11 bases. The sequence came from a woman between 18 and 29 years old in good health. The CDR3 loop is CASSPGLAVYEQYF. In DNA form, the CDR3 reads TGTGCCAGCAGCCCGGGACTAGCGGTCTACGAGCAGTACTTC. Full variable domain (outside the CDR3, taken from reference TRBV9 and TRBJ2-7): DSGVTQTPKHLITATGQRVTLRCSPRSGDLSVYWYQQSLDQGLQFLIQYYNGEERAKGNILERFSAQQFPDLHSELNLSSLELGDSALYFCASSPGLAVYEQYFGPGTRLTVT.